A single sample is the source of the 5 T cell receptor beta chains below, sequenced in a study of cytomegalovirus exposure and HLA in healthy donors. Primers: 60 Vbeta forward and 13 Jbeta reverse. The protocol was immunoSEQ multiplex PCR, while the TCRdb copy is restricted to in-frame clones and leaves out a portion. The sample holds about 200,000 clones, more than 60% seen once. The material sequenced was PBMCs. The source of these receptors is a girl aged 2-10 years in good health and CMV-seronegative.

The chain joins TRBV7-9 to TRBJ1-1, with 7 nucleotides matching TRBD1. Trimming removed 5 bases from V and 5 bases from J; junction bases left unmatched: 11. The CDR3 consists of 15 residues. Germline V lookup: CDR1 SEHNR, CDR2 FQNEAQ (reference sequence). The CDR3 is CASSRIQGVRTEAFF. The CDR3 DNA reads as TGTGCCAGCAGCCGGATTCAGGGGGTACGGACTGAAGCTTTCTTT.

The CDR3: CASSSTGTGYGYTF. The CDR3 nucleotides read TGCGCCAGCAGTTCAACAGGAACGGGCTATGGCTACACCTTC. This chain joins TRBV5-1 and TRBJ1-2; tentative D call: TRBD1 (5 bases). Per the germline V gene, CDR1 is SGHRS and CDR2 is YFSETQ. This CDR3 region has 14 residues. Trimming left V 5 bases short and J 4 bases short, with 15 bases between.

CDR3 nucleotide sequence: TGTGCCAGCAGCTTGTATGGTGGAGGGTCGGGCGCGGACACTGAAGCTTTCTTT. The encoded protein is CASSLYGGGSGADTEAFF. The V and J genes are TRBV5-5 and TRBJ1-1, with D unresolved. Germline CDR1 SGHKS, CDR2 YYEKEE (reference sequence). Deletions cut 1 base from V and 3 bases from J, with 22 bases between. There are 18 residues in the CDR3.

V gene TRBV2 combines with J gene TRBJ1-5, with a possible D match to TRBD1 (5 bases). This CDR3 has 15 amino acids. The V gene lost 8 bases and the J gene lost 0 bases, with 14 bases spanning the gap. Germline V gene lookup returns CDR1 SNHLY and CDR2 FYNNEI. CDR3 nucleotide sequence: TGTGCCAGCGCTAGTTGGGGCTTTAGCAATCAGCCCCAGCATTTT. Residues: CASASWGFSNQPQHF.

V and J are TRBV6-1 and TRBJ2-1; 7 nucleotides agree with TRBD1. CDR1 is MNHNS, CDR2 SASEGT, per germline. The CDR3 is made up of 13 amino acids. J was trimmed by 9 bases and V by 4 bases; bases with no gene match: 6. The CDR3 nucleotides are TGTGCCAGCAGTGCCGGGACAGTAGGTGAGCAGTTCTTC. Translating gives CASSAGTVGEQFF.